A single sample is the source of the 9 T cell receptor beta chains below, sequenced in a study of T cell repertoires in cytomegalovirus infection. TCRdb recomputed calls from the reads with MiXCR, one row per CDR3 protein. Counted here are around 550,000 distinct CDR3 sequences, approximately 25% occurring once; the ten biggest clones make up approximately 13%. Material for sequencing was PBMCs. The receptor source for this set is a human donor in good health (CMV status not recorded). Some clones in this sample may be carry-over from other donors' samples.

This clonotype has just a few counts. The chain couples TRBV6-1 to TRBJ2-7; D ambiguous. The V gene's germline CDR1 is MNHNS and CDR2 SASEGT. This CDR3 is built from 10 residues. V shed 3 bases and J shed 9 bases, with 6 bases lying between them. The CDR3 bases are TGTGCCAGCAGTGAGTATACGCAGTACTTC. Translation gives CASSEYTQYF.

CDR3 sequence (DNA): TGTGCCAGCAGTTACAGGGCAGACTATGGCTACACCTTC. This codes for CASSYRADYGYTF. The rearrangement links TRBV27 to TRBJ1-2; maybe TRBD1 (6 bases). CDR1 and CDR2 from the germline V gene are MNHEY and SMNVEV (reference sequence). V lost 4 bases and J 3 bases, leaving 9 bases between the germline ends. This CDR3 region has 13 residues.

The V and J genes are TRBV29-1 and TRBJ1-1; possibly TRBD1 for D (5 bases). The germline V gene has CDR1 SQVTM and CDR2 ANQGSEA. Trimming left V 5 bases short and J 6 bases short, with 28 bases between. CDR3 size: 17 residues. The CDR3 region has the DNA TGCAGCGTTTTCCGTCAATCTCTGAGGGGCGGGAAGCCTGAAGCTTTCTTT. It codes for CSVFRQSLRGGKPEAFF.

At least ten counts were recorded for this clonotype. This rearrangement joins TRBV11-2 to TRBJ2-3; D possibly corresponds to TRBD1 (5 bases). Germline V gene lookup returns CDR1 SGHAT and CDR2 FQNNGV. CDR3 size: 14 residues. V was shortened by 0 bases and J by 3 bases, with 7 bases between the two germline ends. This CDR3 is CASSLEQVTDTQYF. CDR3 nucleotide sequence: TGTGCCAGCAGCTTAGAACAGGTTACAGATACGCAGTATTTT.

CDR3 in DNA: TGTGCCAGCACCCCGCGGAGGGACGCCGCCGGCCAAGAGACCCAGTACTTC. It specifies CASTPRRDAAGQETQYF. The chain uses TRBV6-2 or TRBV6-3 and TRBJ2-5; TRBD2 is a possible D gene (6 bases). Trimming pared 7 bases from V and 1 base from J, leaving 22 bases between. Germline-derived CDR1 and CDR2 are MNHEY and SVGEGT. The CDR3 length is 17 residues.

This clonotype was counted at least ten times. V and J are TRBV7-2 and TRBJ2-7, with TRBD2 matching over 8 bases. This CDR3 has 13 residues. Germline CDR1 is SGHTA and CDR2 is FQGNSA. J was trimmed by 6 bases and V by 5 bases; bases with no gene match: 6. The DNA of the CDR3 is TGTGCCAGCAGCAACGGACTAGCCAGCGAGCAGTACTTC. This gives the protein CASSNGLASEQYF. The complete variable domain, with remaining parts taken from reference TRBV7-2 and TRBJ2-7, reads GAGVSQSPSNKVTEKGKDVELRCDPISGHTALYWYRQSLGQGLEFLIYFQGNSAPDKSGLPSDRFSAERTGGSVSTLTIQRTQQEDSAVYLCASSNGLASEQYFGPGTRLTVT.

There are a few counts of this clonotype. The CDR3, as DNA: TGCAGCGTTACGGAGAATAGCAATCAGCCCCAGCATTTT. Translating it yields CSVTENSNQPQHF. The J gene is TRBJ1-5, the V gene TRBV29-1, with unresolved D. Germline V gives CDR1 SQVTM, CDR2 ANQGSEA. Trimming stripped 5 bases from V and 0 bases from J, with 8 bases between. This CDR3 has 13 residues.

The chain recombines TRBV29-1 with TRBJ2-3; D is uncertain. V lost 0 bases to trimming and J lost 6 bases, with 4 bases between them. Germline V lookup: CDR1 SQVTM, CDR2 ANQGSEA. CDR3 length: 11 residues. CDR3 sequence: CSVEDPDTQYF. DNA of the CDR3: TGCAGCGTTGAAGATCCTGATACGCAGTATTTT.

The chain is built from TRBV6-2 or TRBV6-3 and TRBJ1-2; D gene uncertain. The CDR3 extends over 13 amino acids. Germline V gives CDR1 MNHEY, CDR2 SVGEGT. Trimming left V 6 bases short and J 3 bases short, with 11 bases between. CDR3 amino acids: CASRDGLDYGYTF. The CDR3 DNA is TGTGCCAGCAGGGACGGCCTTGACTATGGCTACACCTTC.